This TCR beta chain comes out of a study of blood T cell repertoires in COVID-19. Study details: Spain, Italy and the United States supplied samples that represented acute and convalescent COVID-19.

The V and J ends lost 4 bases and 3 bases respectively, with 18 bases between them. The CDR3 contains 17 residues. In germline, CDR1 is KGHDR, CDR2 SFDVKD. Under the authors' procedure: Cell counts per sample came from amplifying reference gene primers. The protocol was immunoSEQ multiplex PCR, while the TCRdb copy is restricted to in-frame clones and leaves out a portion. The V and J calls and clone size were taken over from that table, and D and trimming were inferred from the DNA. The sample lists about 140,000 clones, approximately 85% occurring once. The V call is TRBV24-1, the J call TRBJ2-1; D possibly corresponds to TRBD2 (6 bases). The sequencing sample was made of peripheral blood. This TCR was recovered from a man in his forties or fifties with acute or convalescent COVID-19. In DNA form, the CDR3 reads TGTGCCACCAGTGACCCCCGCCGCGGGAACAGCTACAATGAGCAGTTCTTC. Residues: CATSDPRRGNSYNEQFF.